What follows are 17 T cell receptor beta chains derived from one specimen sequenced in a study of shared clonotypes between healthy human individuals. Sequenced by immunoSEQ multiplex PCR; TCRdb stores in-frame clones only, minus some. The data contain approximately 2.5 million clones, 90% to 95% of them singletons. The sequencing input was naive CD4+ T cells sorted from blood. Subset described: CD45RA+ positively selected. The receptors derive from a man aged 18 to 29 in good health.

This chain uses TRBV19 with TRBJ2-1; 7 bases agree with TRBD2. V shed 6 bases and J 3 bases; nucleotides not matched to a gene: 5. The germline gives CDR1 LNHDA, CDR2 SQIVND (reference sequence). CDR3 length equals 14 residues. CDR3 nucleotides: TGTGCCAGTAGACCCAGGGACTACTACAATGAGCAGTTCTTC. It specifies CASRPRDYYNEQFF.

The chain has TRBV6-4 and TRBJ1-5; D call uncertain. The CDR3 extends over 14 amino acids. V lost 10 bases and J lost 0, with 13 bases in between. The germline gives CDR1 MRHNA, CDR2 SNTAGT. The CDR3 loop reads CATWAQYSNQPQHF. CDR3 DNA sequence: TGTGCCACCTGGGCCCAATATAGCAATCAGCCCCAGCATTTT.

This clone was seen a handful of times. The chain combines TRBV16 with TRBJ1-3, with a weak D call TRBD1 (6 bases). V lost 0 bases to trimming and J lost 0 bases, with 9 bases between them. CDR3 length: 16 residues. Germline-derived CDR1 and CDR2 are KGHSY and FQNENV. The chain's CDR3 is CASSQSPGHSGNTIYF. CDR3 coding DNA: TGTGCCAGCAGCCAATCACCGGGACACTCTGGAAACACCATATATTTT.

This chain joins TRBV5-1 and TRBJ1-4, with D possibly matching TRBD1 (5 bases). Trimming shortened V by 1 base and J by 7 bases, and 8 bases separated the two germline ends. This CDR3 is 13 amino acids long. The V gene's germline CDR1 is SGHRS and CDR2 YFSETQ. CDR3 nucleotides: TGCGCCAGCAGCTTGTCAGGGTTTGAAAAACTGTTTTTT. This codes for CASSLSGFEKLFF.

V and J are TRBV7-9 and TRBJ1-2; 9 bases are a match to TRBD1. Losses at the gene ends were 4 bases for V and 7 bases for J; bases not matched to a gene: 13. Per the germline V gene, CDR1 is SEHNR and CDR2 is FQNEAQ (reference sequence). The CDR3 is 16 residues long. CDR3 DNA sequence: TGTGCCAGCAGCTCCGGCCTTCAACAGGGGGCGGGTGGCTACACCTTC. Its translation: CASSSGLQQGAGGYTF.

The chain carries TRBV5-6 and TRBJ2-1, with D perhaps matching TRBD2 (6 bases). The germline gives CDR1 SGHDT, CDR2 YYEEEE. Trimming removed 3 bases at V and 4 bases at J, with 17 bases between. This CDR3 spans 16 amino acids. DNA of the CDR3: TGTGCCAGCAGCTATGCGGGACGGTCCGTTTACAATGAGCAGTTCTTC. Residues: CASSYAGRSVYNEQFF.

The chain joins TRBV7-2 to TRBJ2-5; 8 bases align to TRBD2. J gave up 13 bases and V 5 bases, and 15 bases lay outside the gene matches. CDR3 length: 14 amino acids. Germline CDR1 reads SGHTA; CDR2 reads FQGNSA. This CDR3 is CASSQLAGRENRYF. For the CDR3, the DNA is TGTGCCAGCAGCCAGCTAGCGGGCCGGGAAAACCGGTACTTC.

V is TRBV4-3 and J is TRBJ2-4; TRBD1 is a possible D gene (5 bases). The germline CDR1 and CDR2 sequences are LGHNA and YSLEER. The CDR3 sequence is 20 residues long. V lost 0 bases and J lost 0, with 21 bases in between. The CDR3 coding sequence is TGCGCCAGCAGCCAAGATTCTATTACCCCGACAGTACTAGCCAAAAACATTCAGTACTTC. Translation gives CASSQDSITPTVLAKNIQYF.

This clone occurred a few times. The CDR3 nucleotides are TGTGCCAGCAGTACAGGGCAGCCCCAGCATTTT. It is translated as CASSTGQPQHF. The chain has TRBV2 and TRBJ1-5, with D possibly matching TRBD1 (6 bases). The germline V and J ends were trimmed by 5 bases and 7 bases, with 6 bases remaining between them. There are 11 residues in the CDR3. CDR1 and CDR2 (germline): SNHLY, FYNNEI.

With respect to this clone: Other DNA sequences in this sample translate to the same CDR3. The rearrangement uses TRBV18 and TRBJ1-1; D not resolved. Trimming shortened V by 6 bases and J by 0 bases, and 11 bases separated the two germline ends. CDR3 length: 14 amino acids. CDR1 KGHSH and CDR2 LQKENI come from the germline V gene. CDR3: CASSPGGLNTEAFF. The CDR3 bases are TGTGCCAGCTCCCCGGGCGGGTTGAACACTGAAGCTTTCTTT. Full variable domain (remainder filled in from reference TRBV18 and TRBJ1-1): NAGVMQNPRHLVRRRGQEARLRCSPMKGHSHVYWYRQLPEEGLKFMVYLQKENIIDESGMPKERFSAEFPKEGPSILRIQQVVRGDSAAYFCASSPGGLNTEAFFGQGTRLTVV.

In regard to this clone: Other DNA sequences in the sample encode the same CDR3. The chain links TRBV10-3 to TRBJ1-4, with D perhaps TRBD1 (6 bases). V lost 0 bases, J lost 3 bases, and 8 bases lay in between. Per germline, CDR1 ENHRY and CDR2 SYGVKD. The CDR3 spans 15 residues. The CDR3, as DNA: TGTGCCATCAGTGAGTCAGGACAGTCTAATGAAAAACTGTTTTTT. It is translated as CAISESGQSNEKLFF.

Notes on this clone: One end of the junction is discordant with germline, which a read error may explain. The chain uses TRBV7-7 and TRBJ2-7, with D possibly being TRBD1 or TRBD2 (7 bases each). Germline V gene sequence: CDR1 SSHAT, CDR2 FNYEAQ (reference sequence). The CDR3 runs to 15 residues. CDR3 bases: TGTGCTAGCAGCGTTGGGGGGGGACAGTCCTACGAGCAGTACTTC. Its protein is CASSVGGGQSYEQYF.

The rearrangement uses TRBV6-1 and TRBJ2-1; D ambiguous. The CDR3 has 14 residues. The ends were cut back, 5 bases at V and 0 bases at J, with 8 bases in the middle. From germline, CDR1 is MNHNS and CDR2 SASEGT. As DNA, the CDR3 is TGTGCCAGCAGTCTAGGGAACTCCTACAATGAGCAGTTCTTC. Translating gives CASSLGNSYNEQFF.

The CDR3 DNA reads as TGTGCCAGCAGTAGACAGGGAGGGGGAGAAGCTTTCTTT. It codes for CASSRQGGGEAFF. The J gene is TRBJ1-1, the V gene TRBV6-5; 7 nucleotides match TRBD1. The V segment lost 5 bases and the J segment 8 bases; nucleotides outside the gene matches: 8. Germline V lookup: CDR1 MNHEY, CDR2 SVGAGI. The length of the CDR3 is 13 residues.

As concerns this clone: Other DNA variants within this sample encode the same CDR3. The chain uses TRBV10-3 and TRBJ2-3, with D possibly TRBD1 on 6 matching bases. The CDR3 has 16 residues. Trimming left V 0 bases short and J 1 base short, with 11 bases between. Germline lookup yields CDR1 ENHRY and CDR2 SYGVKD. Here the CDR3 DNA reads TGTGCCATCAGTGAGTCCAGGGGAGTGGGCACAGATACGCAGTATTTT. Protein product: CAISESRGVGTDTQYF.

The chain carries TRBV5-6 and TRBJ1-6; perhaps TRBD1 as D (6 bases). V lost 2 bases and J lost 10, with 16 bases in between. The CDR3 covers 15 residues. Germline V CDR1 and CDR2: SGHDT, YYEEEE. CDR3 sequence: CASSFTPEGTSPLHF. The CDR3, as DNA: TGTGCCAGCAGCTTCACCCCAGAGGGGACATCACCCCTCCACTTT.

This sequence joins TRBV7-9 and TRBJ1-1; unclear D gene. Per the germline V gene, CDR1 is SEHNR and CDR2 is FQNEAQ (reference sequence). The V gene lost 5 bases and the J gene lost 0 bases, with 13 bases spanning the gap. This CDR3 region has 15 residues. The CDR3, as DNA: TGTGCCAGCAGCATGACGGACCCGATGAACACTGAAGCTTTCTTT. The encoded protein is CASSMTDPMNTEAFF.